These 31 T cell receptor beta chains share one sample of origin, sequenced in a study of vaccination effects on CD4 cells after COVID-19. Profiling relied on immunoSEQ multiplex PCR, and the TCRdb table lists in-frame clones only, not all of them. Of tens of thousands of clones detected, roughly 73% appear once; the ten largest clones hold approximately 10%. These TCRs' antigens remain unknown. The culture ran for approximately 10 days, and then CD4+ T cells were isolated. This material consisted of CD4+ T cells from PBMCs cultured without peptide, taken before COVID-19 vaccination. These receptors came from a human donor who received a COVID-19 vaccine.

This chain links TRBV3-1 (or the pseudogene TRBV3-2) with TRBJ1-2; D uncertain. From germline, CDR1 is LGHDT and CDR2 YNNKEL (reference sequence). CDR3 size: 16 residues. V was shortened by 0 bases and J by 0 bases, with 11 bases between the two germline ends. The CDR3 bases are TGTGCCAGCAGCCAAGAAACGGGTACCGCTAACTATGGCTACACCTTC. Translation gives CASSQETGTANYGYTF.

The CDR3 loop reads CATKGQGPNTGELFF. The CDR3 DNA sequence: TGTGCCACTAAGGGACAGGGGCCGAACACCGGGGAGCTGTTTTTT. The rearrangement joins TRBV6-5 to TRBJ2-2, with 10 bases that match TRBD1. From germline, CDR1 is MNHEY and CDR2 SVGAGI. Trimming cost V 10 bases and J 0 bases; bases outside gene matches: 5. This CDR3 contains 15 residues.

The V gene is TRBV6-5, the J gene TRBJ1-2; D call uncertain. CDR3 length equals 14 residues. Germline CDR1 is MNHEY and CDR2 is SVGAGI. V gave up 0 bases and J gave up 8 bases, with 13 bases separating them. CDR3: CASSYSNNGIGYTF. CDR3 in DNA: TGTGCCAGCAGTTACTCGAACAACGGGATCGGCTACACCTTC.

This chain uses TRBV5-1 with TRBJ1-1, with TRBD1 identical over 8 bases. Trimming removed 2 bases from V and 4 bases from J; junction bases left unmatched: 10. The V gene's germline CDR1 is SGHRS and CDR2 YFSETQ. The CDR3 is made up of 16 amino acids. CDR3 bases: TGCGCCAGCAGCTTCGGCAGTGGTACAGGGGGCACTGAAGCTTTCTTT. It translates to CASSFGSGTGGTEAFF.

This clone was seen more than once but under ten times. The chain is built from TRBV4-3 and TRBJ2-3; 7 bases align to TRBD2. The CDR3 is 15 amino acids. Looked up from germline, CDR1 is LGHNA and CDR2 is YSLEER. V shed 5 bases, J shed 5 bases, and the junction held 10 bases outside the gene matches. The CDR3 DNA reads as TGCGCCAGCAGCTCGGGCGTCCGGGGGGAAGATACGCAGTATTTT. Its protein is CASSSGVRGEDTQYF.

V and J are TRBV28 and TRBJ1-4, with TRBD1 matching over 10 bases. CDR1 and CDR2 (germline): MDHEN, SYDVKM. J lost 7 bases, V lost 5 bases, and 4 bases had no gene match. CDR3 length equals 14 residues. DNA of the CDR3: TGTGCCAGCAGTCACCGGGACAGGGGTGAAAAACTGTTTTTT. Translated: CASSHRDRGEKLFF.

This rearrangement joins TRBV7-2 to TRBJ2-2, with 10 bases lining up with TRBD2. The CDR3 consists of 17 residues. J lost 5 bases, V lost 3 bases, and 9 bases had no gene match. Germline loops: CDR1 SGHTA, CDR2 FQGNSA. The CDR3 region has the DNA TGTGCCAGCAGCTTTCTAGCGGGGGTGCATGGAACCGGGGAGCTGTTTTTT. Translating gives CASSFLAGVHGTGELFF.

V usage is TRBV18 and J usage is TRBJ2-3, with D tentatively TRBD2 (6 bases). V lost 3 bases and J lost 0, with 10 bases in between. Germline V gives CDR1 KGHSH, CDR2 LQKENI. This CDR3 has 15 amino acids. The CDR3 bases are TGTGCCAGCTCACCGGGACTTTTTAGCACAGATACGCAGTATTTT. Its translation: CASSPGLFSTDTQYF. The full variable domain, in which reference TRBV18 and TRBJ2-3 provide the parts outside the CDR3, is NAGVMQNPRHLVRRRGQEARLRCSPMKGHSHVYWYRQLPEEGLKFMVYLQKENIIDESGMPKERFSAEFPKEGPSILRIQQVVRGDSAAYFCASSPGLFSTDTQYFGPGTRLTVL.

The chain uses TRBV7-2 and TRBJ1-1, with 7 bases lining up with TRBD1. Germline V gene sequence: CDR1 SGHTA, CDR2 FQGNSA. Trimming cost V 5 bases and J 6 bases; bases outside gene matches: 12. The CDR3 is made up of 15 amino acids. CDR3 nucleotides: TGTACCAGCAGCCCCGACAGGGTTTTTCGGGCTGAAGCTTTCTTT. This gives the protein CTSSPDRVFRAEAFF. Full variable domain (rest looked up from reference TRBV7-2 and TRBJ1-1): GAGVSQSPSNKVTEKGKDVELRCDPISGHTALYWYRQSLGQGLEFLIYFQGNSAPDKSGLPSDRFSAERTGGSVSTLTIQRTQQEDSAVYLCTSSPDRVFRAEAFFGQGTRLTVV.

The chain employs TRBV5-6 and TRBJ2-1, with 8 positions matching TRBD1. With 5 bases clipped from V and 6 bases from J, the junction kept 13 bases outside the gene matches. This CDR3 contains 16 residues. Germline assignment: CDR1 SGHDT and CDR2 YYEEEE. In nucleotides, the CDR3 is TGTGCCAGCAGTCCCCTGGACAGGGACAGAAGCAATGAGCAGTTCTTC. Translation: CASSPLDRDRSNEQFF.

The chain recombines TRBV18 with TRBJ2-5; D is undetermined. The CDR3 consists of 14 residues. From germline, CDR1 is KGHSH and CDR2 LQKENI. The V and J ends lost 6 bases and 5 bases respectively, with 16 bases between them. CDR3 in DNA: TGTGCCAGCTCTCCATCCACCCTACGGGAGACCCAGTACTTC. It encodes CASSPSTLRETQYF.

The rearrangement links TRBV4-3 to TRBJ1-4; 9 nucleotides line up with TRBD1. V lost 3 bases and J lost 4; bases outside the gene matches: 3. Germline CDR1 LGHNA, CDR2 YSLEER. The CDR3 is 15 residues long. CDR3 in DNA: TGCGCCAGCAGCCAGGGGGACAGGGATAATGAAAAACTGTTTTTT. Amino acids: CASSQGDRDNEKLFF.

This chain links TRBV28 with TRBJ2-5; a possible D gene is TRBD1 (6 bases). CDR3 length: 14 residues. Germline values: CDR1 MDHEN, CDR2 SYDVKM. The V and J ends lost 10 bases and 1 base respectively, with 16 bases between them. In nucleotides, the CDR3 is TGTGCCATCCCCCAGGGGACACTCCAAGAGACCCAGTACTTC. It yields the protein CAIPQGTLQETQYF.

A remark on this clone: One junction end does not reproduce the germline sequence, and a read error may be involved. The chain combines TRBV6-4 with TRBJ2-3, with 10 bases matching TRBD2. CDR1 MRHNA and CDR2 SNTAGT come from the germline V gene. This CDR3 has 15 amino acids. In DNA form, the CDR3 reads TGCGCCAGCAGTGAGAAAACTAGCGGGGCGGTTACGCAGTATTTT. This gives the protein CASSEKTSGAVTQYF.

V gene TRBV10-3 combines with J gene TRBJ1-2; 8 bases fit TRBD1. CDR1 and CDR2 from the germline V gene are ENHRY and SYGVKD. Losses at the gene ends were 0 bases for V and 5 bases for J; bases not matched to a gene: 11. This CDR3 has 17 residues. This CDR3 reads CAISESPLTGAEYGYTF. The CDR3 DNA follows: TGTGCCATCAGTGAGTCACCCTTGACAGGGGCGGAGTATGGCTACACCTTC.

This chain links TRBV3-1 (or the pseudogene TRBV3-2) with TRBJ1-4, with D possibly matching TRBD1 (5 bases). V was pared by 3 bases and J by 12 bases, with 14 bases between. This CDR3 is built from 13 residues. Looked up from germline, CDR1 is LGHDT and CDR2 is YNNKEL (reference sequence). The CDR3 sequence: CASSHMGVLQLFF. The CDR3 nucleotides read TGTGCCAGCAGCCATATGGGGGTCCTACAACTGTTTTTT.

CDR3 in DNA: TGTGCCAGCAGTCGGGTGGCCCAGCCCCAGCATTTT. This sequence encodes CASSRVAQPQHF. The gene calls are TRBV28 and TRBJ1-5; D gene ambiguous. The CDR3 has 12 residues. The V and J ends lost 5 bases and 7 bases respectively, with 9 bases between them. Germline-derived CDR1 and CDR2 are MDHEN and SYDVKM.

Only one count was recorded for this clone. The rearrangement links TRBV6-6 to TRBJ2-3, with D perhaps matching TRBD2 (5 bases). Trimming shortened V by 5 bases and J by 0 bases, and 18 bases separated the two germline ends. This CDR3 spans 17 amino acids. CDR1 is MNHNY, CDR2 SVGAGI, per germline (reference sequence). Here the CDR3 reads CASSPPDAGESTDTQYF. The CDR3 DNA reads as TGTGCCAGCAGTCCTCCCGACGCTGGGGAGAGCACAGATACGCAGTATTTT.

CDR3 protein: CASSFGDRANSPLHF. CDR3 bases: TGTGCCAGCAGCTTTGGTGACAGGGCTAATTCACCCCTCCACTTT. The chain has TRBV11-2 and TRBJ1-6; TRBD1 agrees at 7 bases. The CDR3 sequence is 15 residues long. Germline CDR1 is SGHAT and CDR2 is FQNNGV. V trimming: 3 bases; J trimming: 6 bases; junction bases outside the gene matches: 5.

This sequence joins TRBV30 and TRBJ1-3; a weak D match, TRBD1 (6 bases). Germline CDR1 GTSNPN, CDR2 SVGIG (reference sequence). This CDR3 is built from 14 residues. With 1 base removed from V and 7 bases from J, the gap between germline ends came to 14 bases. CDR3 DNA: TGTGCCTGGAGTGCTGAGGGGGGTAGGAACACCATATATTTT. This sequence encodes CAWSAEGGRNTIYF.

CDR3 protein: CASRGERGAGETQYF. CDR3 in DNA: TGTGCCAGCAGAGGGGAGCGGGGGGCCGGAGAGACCCAGTACTTC. The genes are TRBV2 and TRBJ2-5, with 9 bases aligning to TRBD2. The germline V gene encodes CDR1 SNHLY and CDR2 FYNNEI. This CDR3 is built from 15 residues. The V gene end was trimmed by 6 bases and the J gene end by 4 bases; junction bases not matched to a gene: 9. Combining the CDR3 with reference TRBV2 and TRBJ2-5 gives the whole variable domain EPEVTQTPSHQVTQMGQEVILRCVPISNHLYFYWYRQILGQKVEFLVSFYNNEISEKSEIFDDQFSVERPDGSNFTLKIRSTKLEDSAMYFCASRGERGAGETQYFGPGTRLLVL.

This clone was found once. For the CDR3, the DNA is TGTGCCAGCTCACCACTTTTTAAGAGAGAAAGGCGAAACACCGGGGAGCTGTTTTTT. Translation gives CASSPLFKRERRNTGELFF. The chain joins TRBV18 to TRBJ2-2, with unresolved D. The CDR3 extends over 19 amino acids. Germline CDR1 and CDR2: KGHSH and LQKENI. Trimming left V 1 base short and J 2 bases short, with 20 bases between.

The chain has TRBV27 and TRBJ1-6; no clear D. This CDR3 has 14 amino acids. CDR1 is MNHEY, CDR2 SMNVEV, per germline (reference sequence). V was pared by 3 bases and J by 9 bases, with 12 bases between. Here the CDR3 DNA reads TGTGCCAGCAGTTTGGGGAGGGAAAGTTCACCCCTCCACTTT. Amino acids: CASSLGRESSPLHF.

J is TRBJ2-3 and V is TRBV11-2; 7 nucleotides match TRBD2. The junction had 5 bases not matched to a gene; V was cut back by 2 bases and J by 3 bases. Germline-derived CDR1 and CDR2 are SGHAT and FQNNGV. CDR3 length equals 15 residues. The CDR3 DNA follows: TGTGCCAGCAGCTTAAGGCTAGCGGTAACAGATACGCAGTATTTT. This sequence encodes CASSLRLAVTDTQYF.

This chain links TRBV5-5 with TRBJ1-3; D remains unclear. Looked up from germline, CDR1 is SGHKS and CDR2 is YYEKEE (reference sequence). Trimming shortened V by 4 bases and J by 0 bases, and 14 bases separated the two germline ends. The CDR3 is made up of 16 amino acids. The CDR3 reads CASSIRTGTSGNTIYF. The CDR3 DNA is TGTGCCAGCAGCATTAGAACGGGTACCTCTGGAAACACCATATATTTT.

The CDR3 DNA follows: TGCGCCAGCAGCTTGGAACGGAAAGGGACCCAGTACTTC. It yields the protein CASSLERKGTQYF. The chain has TRBV5-1 and TRBJ2-5; D gene uncertain. CDR1 is SGHRS, CDR2 YFSETQ, per germline. The CDR3 is 13 residues long. The V gene lost 0 bases and the J gene lost 7 bases, with 10 bases spanning the gap. Supplemented by reference TRBV5-1 and TRBJ2-5, the full variable domain reads KAGVTQTPRYLIKTRGQQVTLSCSPISGHRSVSWYQQTPGQGLQFLFEYFSETQRNKGNFPGRFSGRQFSNSRSEMNVSTLELGDSALYLCASSLERKGTQYFGPGTRLLVL.

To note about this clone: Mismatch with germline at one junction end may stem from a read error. As DNA, the CDR3 is TGTGCCAGCGGCCACTCCCTAGACACTGAAGCTTTCTTT. This translates into CASGHSLDTEAFF. The chain has TRBV3-1 (or the pseudogene TRBV3-2) and TRBJ1-1; no reliable D call. The CDR3 is 13 amino acids. Per germline, CDR1 LGHDT and CDR2 YNNKEL (reference sequence).

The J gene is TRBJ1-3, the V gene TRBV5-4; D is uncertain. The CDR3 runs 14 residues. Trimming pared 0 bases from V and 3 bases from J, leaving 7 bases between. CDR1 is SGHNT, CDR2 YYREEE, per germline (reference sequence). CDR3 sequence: CASSLGGSGNTIYF. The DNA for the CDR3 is TGTGCCAGCAGCTTGGGGGGAAGTGGAAACACCATATATTTT.

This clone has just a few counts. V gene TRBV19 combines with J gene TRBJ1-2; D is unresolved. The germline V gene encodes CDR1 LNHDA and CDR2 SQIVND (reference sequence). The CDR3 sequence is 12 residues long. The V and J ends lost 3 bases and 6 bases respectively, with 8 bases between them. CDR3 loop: CASSIEGHGYTF. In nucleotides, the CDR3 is TGTGCCAGTAGTATCGAAGGGCATGGCTACACCTTC.

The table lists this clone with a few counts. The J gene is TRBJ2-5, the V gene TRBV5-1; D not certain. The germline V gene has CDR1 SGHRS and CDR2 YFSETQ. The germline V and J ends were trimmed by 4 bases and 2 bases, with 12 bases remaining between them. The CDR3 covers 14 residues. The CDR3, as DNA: TGCGCCAGCAGCCCCATACGAGTTCAAGAGACCCAGTACTTC. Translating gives CASSPIRVQETQYF.

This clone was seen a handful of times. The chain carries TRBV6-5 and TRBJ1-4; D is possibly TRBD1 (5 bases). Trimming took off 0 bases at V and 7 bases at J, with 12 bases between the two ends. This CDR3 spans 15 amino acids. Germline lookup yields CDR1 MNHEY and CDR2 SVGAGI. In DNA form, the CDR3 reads TGTGCCAGCAGTTACTCGGGGCAGGGACTTGAAAAACTGTTTTTT. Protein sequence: CASSYSGQGLEKLFF.